This TCR beta chain is from a study of T cells after yellow fever vaccination. Study overall: The fractions with low cell numbers were processed using SMART-Seq v4 Ultra Low Input. Study-wide results and limits: Just a small share of clonotypes turned up in the CD4 compartment as well as the CD8 compartment. Post-booster samples contained most primary-vaccination clones (around 95% CD4, almost 90% CD8). From the bulk population, abundant clonotypes could contaminate and appear within FACS-sorted repertoires.

TCRdb used MiXCR to reprocess the 5' RACE reads, holding one entry per CDR3 protein. The table lists some 320,000 distinct CDR3 sequences, 8.7% of them singletons. In this sample, this clonotype turned up many times. What it binds is not known. The CDR3 is made up of 15 amino acids. The ends were cut back, 5 bases at V and 3 bases at J, with 13 bases in the middle. The sample here was CD4+ T cells sorted from PBMCs, taken 5 days after the yellow fever booster vaccination. This sequence was found in a man younger than 35 who received the YFV17D yellow fever vaccine. The chain joins TRBV12-3 or TRBV12-4 to TRBJ1-4; D may be TRBD1 (6 bases). The CDR3 bases are TGTGCCAGCAGTGATCATTGGACAGCTAATGAAAAACTGTTTTTT. Encoded protein: CASSDHWTANEKLFF.